The TCR beta chain under discussion was sequenced for a study of blood T cell repertoires in COVID-19. Study summary: Sites across the United States, Italy and Spain contributed samples from acute and convalescent COVID-19. From T cells, B-cell-depleted T cells, or PBMCs came the material, which was cDNA or gDNA.

The CDR3 contains 13 residues. With 2 bases removed from V and 3 bases from J, the gap between germline ends came to 8 bases. The germline CDR1 and CDR2 sequences are KGHSH and LQKENI. As originally analysed: Amplifying reference gene primers gave estimates of nucleated cell counts. The table came from immunoSEQ multiplex PCR; TCRdb's copy has only in-frame clones and leaves some out. V and J calls and clone size are those listed in that table; D and trimming were worked out from the DNA. The sample shows approximately 350,000 clones, around 88% of them seen only once. With respect to this clone: The same CDR3 also results from other DNA sequences found in this sample.

The source of this sequence is a woman between 55 and 75 years old with COVID-19, enrolled during active disease. Material for sequencing was peripheral blood. The chain carries TRBV18 and TRBJ2-7; D gene uncertain. CDR3 DNA: TGTGCCAGCTCACCAGGCGGTAGCTACGAGCAGTACTTC. Translation: CASSPGGSYEQYF.